Below, 9 T cell receptor beta chains from the same sample are listed, as sequenced in a study of blood T cell repertoires in COVID-19. Measured with immunoSEQ multiplex PCR; TCRdb has only the in-frame clones, and not every one. The table lists roughly 150,000 clones, more than 80% of them singletons, with approximately 2.9% in the top ten. The sequenced material came from peripheral blood. These receptor sequences come from a man in his fifties or sixties with acute or convalescent COVID-19.

The chain links TRBV5-1 to TRBJ2-3; a possible D gene is TRBD1 (5 bases). Trimming cost V 4 bases and J 0 bases, with 15 bases left between them. Germline loops: CDR1 SGHRS, CDR2 YFSETQ. This CDR3 is 16 amino acids long. The CDR3 DNA follows: TGCGCCAGCAGCCTACCAGGGAATCCTAGCACAGATACGCAGTATTTT. Its translation: CASSLPGNPSTDTQYF.

In this sample, this clone turned up once. The gene calls are TRBV13 and TRBJ2-2; D remains unclear. The germline gives CDR1 PRHDT, CDR2 FYEKMQ (reference sequence). This CDR3 contains 15 residues. Trimming took off 6 bases at V and 2 bases at J, with 13 bases between the two ends. For the CDR3, the DNA is TGTGCCAGCAGGGTGGGCCGAGCTAACACCGGGGAGCTGTTTTTT. Translating it yields CASRVGRANTGELFF.

The V call is TRBV18, the J call TRBJ1-3; D gene unclear. Germline values: CDR1 KGHSH, CDR2 LQKENI. V shed 2 bases and J shed 0 bases, with 8 bases lying between them. This CDR3 has 15 amino acids. The CDR3: CASSPGTISGNTIYF. CDR3 in DNA: TGTGCCAGCTCACCAGGCACTATCTCTGGAAACACCATATATTTT.

The gene calls are TRBV19 and TRBJ1-5; 8 bases are shared with TRBD1. Germline lookup yields CDR1 LNHDA and CDR2 SQIVND (reference sequence). The junction had 4 bases not matched to a gene; V was cut back by 4 bases and J by 2 bases. The CDR3 is made up of 15 amino acids. The CDR3 loop is CASSTTGEGNQPQHF. The CDR3 DNA follows: TGTGCCAGTAGTACGACAGGGGAGGGCAATCAGCCCCAGCATTTT.

The J gene is TRBJ1-4, the V gene TRBV4-3, with TRBD1 as a possible D gene (6 bases). Trimming removed 0 bases at V and 0 bases at J, with 11 bases between. In germline, CDR1 is LGHNA, CDR2 YSLEER. The CDR3 covers 17 residues. This CDR3 is CASSQDTGLATNEKLFF. The CDR3 nucleotides are TGCGCCAGCAGCCAAGACACAGGGCTAGCAACTAATGAAAAACTGTTTTTT.

This clone was seen just once. The CDR3 reads CSAGHLYGYTF. The CDR3 coding sequence is TGCAGTGCCGGACACCTCTATGGCTACACCTTC. V usage is TRBV20-1 and J usage is TRBJ1-2; possible D gene TRBD1, 5 bases. Per the germline V gene, CDR1 is DFQATT and CDR2 is SNEGSKA (reference sequence). V gave up 6 bases and J gave up 4 bases, with 9 bases separating them. The CDR3 spans 11 residues.

This chain uses TRBV2 with TRBJ2-2; TRBD1 matches at 7 bases. The J segment lost 4 bases and the V segment lost 3 bases, leaving 8 bases of the junction unmatched. This CDR3 region has 16 residues. CDR1 SNHLY and CDR2 FYNNEI come from the germline V gene. The CDR3 loop is CASSDMDRRSTGELFF. The CDR3 nucleotides are TGTGCCAGCAGTGATATGGACAGGAGATCCACCGGGGAGCTGTTTTTT.

This clone was recorded only once. The gene calls are TRBV6-5 and TRBJ2-7; maybe TRBD1 (6 bases). CDR3 size: 14 residues. Between the trimmed V and J ends, which lost 7 bases and 0 bases, there was a span of 13 bases. Germline CDR1 and CDR2: MNHEY and SVGAGI. CDR3 sequence (DNA): TGTGCCAGCAAAATCCGGGACAACTCCTACGAGCAGTACTTC. It encodes CASKIRDNSYEQYF.

This clone showed up just once. In DNA form, the CDR3 reads TGTGCCAGTAGTATCCTGGGGCCGACAGGACCCTATGGCTACACCTTC. The encoded protein is CASSILGPTGPYGYTF. This chain links TRBV19 with TRBJ1-2, with a tentative D call TRBD1 (6 bases). V lost 3 bases and J 4 bases, leaving 18 bases between the germline ends. The CDR3 spans 16 residues. Germline CDR1 reads LNHDA; CDR2 reads SQIVND (reference sequence).